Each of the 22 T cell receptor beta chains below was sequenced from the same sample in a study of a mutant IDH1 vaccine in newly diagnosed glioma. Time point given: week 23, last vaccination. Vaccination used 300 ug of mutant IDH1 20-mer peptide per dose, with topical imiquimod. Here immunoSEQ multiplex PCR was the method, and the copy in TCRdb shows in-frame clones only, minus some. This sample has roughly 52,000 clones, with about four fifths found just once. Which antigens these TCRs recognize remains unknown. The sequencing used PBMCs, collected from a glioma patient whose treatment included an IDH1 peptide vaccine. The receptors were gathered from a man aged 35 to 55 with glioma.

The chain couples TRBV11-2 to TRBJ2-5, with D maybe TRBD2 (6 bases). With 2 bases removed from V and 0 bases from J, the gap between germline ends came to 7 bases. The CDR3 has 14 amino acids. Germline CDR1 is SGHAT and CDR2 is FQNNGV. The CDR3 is CASSLLANQETQYF. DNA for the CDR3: TGTGCCAGCAGCTTACTAGCGAACCAAGAGACCCAGTACTTC.

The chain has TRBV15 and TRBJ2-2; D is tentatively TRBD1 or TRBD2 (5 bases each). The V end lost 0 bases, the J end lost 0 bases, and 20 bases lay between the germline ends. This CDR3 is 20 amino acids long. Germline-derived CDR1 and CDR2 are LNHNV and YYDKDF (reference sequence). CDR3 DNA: TGTGCCACCAGCAGAGAAATCCCGTCTTTGGTGGGGGCGAACACCGGGGAGCTGTTTTTT. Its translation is CATSREIPSLVGANTGELFF. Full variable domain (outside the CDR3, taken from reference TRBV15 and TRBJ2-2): DAMVIQNPRYQVTQFGKPVTLSCSQTLNHNVMYWYQQKSSQAPKLLFHYYDKDFNNEADTPDNFQSRRPNTSFCFLDIRSPGLGDTAMYLCATSREIPSLVGANTGELFFGEGSRLTVL.

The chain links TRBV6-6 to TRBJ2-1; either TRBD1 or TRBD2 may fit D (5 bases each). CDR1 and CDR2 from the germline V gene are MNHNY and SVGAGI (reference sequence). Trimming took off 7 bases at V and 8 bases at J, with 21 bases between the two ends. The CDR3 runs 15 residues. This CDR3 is CASINSRGLRDEQFF. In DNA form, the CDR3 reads TGTGCCAGCATCAACAGCCGGGGCCTCAGGGATGAGCAGTTCTTC.

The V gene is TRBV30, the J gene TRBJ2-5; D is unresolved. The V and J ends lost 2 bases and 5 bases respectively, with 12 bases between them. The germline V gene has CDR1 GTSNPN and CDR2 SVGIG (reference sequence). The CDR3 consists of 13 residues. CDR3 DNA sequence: TGTGCCTGGAGTTTGGGGATTAAGGAGACCCAGTACTTC. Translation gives CAWSLGIKETQYF. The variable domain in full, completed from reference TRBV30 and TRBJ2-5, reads SQTIHQWPATLVQPVGSPLSLECTVEGTSNPNLYWYRQAAGRGLQLLFYSVGIGQISSEVPQNLSASRPQDRQFILSSKKLLLSDSGFYLCAWSLGIKETQYFGPGTRLLVL.

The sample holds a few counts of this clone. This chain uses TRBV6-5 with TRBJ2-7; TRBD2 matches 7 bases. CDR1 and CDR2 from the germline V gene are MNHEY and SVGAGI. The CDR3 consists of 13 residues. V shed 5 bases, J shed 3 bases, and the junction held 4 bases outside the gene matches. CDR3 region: CASSKREGYEQYF. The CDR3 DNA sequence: TGTGCCAGCAGTAAAAGGGAGGGCTACGAGCAGTACTTC.

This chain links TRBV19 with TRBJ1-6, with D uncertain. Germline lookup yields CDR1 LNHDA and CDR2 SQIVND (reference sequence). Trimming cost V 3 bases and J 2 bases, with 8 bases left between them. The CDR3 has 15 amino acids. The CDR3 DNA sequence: TGTGCCAGTAGTATCGGGGTTGCCTATAATTCACCCCTCCACTTT. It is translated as CASSIGVAYNSPLHF.

The CDR3 nucleotides are TGTGCCAGCAGCTTAGGTGGAGGGGGGCGGGCAGATACGCAGTATTTT. Translated, it gives CASSLGGGGRADTQYF. The genes are TRBV7-9 and TRBJ2-3; D may be TRBD1 or TRBD2 (6 bases each). The germline V gene encodes CDR1 SEHNR and CDR2 FQNEAQ (reference sequence). The CDR3 sequence is 16 residues long. Between the trimmed V and J ends, which lost 1 base and 4 bases, there was a span of 15 bases.

CDR3 amino acids: CASSGLQGVGENQPQHF. The CDR3 region has the DNA TGTGCCAGTAGTGGATTACAGGGAGTTGGGGAAAATCAGCCCCAGCATTTT. The V and J genes are TRBV19 and TRBJ1-5; weak D call: TRBD1 (6 bases). V lost 5 bases and J lost 4, with 21 bases in between. The CDR3 has 17 amino acids. Germline loops: CDR1 LNHDA, CDR2 SQIVND (reference sequence). Using reference TRBV19 and TRBJ1-5 for the parts outside the CDR3, the full variable domain is DGGITQSPKYLFRKEGQNVTLSCEQNLNHDAMYWYRQDPGQGLRLIYYSQIVNDFQKGDIAEGYSVSREKKESFPLTVTSAQKNPTAFYLCASSGLQGVGENQPQHFGDGTRLSIL.

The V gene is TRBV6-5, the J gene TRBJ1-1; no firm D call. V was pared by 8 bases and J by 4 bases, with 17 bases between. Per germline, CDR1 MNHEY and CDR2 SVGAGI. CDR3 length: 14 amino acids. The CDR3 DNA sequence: TGTGCCAGCCAGAGGGATGGTGGTATCACTGAAGCTTTCTTT. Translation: CASQRDGGITEAFF.

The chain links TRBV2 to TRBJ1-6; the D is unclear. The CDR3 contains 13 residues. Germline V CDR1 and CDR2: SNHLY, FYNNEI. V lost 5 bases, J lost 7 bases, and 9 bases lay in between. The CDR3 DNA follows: TGTGCCAGCAGTCGGAACGACAATTCACCCCTCCACTTT. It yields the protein CASSRNDNSPLHF. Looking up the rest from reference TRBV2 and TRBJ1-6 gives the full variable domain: EPEVTQTPSHQVTQMGQEVILRCVPISNHLYFYWYRQILGQKVEFLVSFYNNEISEKSEIFDDQFSVERPDGSNFTLKIRSTKLEDSAMYFCASSRNDNSPLHFGNGTRLTVT.

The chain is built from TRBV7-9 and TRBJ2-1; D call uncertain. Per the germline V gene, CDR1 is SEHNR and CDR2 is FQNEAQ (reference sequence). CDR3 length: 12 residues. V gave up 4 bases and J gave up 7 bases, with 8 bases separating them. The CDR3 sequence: CASSSGPNEQFF. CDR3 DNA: TGTGCCAGCAGCTCGGGTCCTAATGAGCAGTTCTTC.

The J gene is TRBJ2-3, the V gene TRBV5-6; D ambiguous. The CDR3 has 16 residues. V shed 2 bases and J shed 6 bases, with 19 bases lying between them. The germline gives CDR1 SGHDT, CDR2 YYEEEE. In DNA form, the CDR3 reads TGTGCCAGCAGCTTAGGCGTGACACCGGACCGGGATACGCAGTATTTT. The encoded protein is CASSLGVTPDRDTQYF.

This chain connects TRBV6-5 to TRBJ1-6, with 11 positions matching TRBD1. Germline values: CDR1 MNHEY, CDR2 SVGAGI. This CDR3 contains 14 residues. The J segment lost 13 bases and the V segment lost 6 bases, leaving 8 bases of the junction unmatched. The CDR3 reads CASRPGQGVAPLHF. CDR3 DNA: TGTGCCAGCAGACCGGGACAGGGGGTTGCCCCCCTCCACTTT.

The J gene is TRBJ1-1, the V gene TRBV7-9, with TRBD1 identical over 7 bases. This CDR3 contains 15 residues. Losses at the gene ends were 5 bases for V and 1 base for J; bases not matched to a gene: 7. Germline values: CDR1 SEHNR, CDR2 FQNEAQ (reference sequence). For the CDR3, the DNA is TGTGCCAGCAGCCCTTCGGGACAGCCGAACACTGAAGCTTTCTTT. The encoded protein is CASSPSGQPNTEAFF.

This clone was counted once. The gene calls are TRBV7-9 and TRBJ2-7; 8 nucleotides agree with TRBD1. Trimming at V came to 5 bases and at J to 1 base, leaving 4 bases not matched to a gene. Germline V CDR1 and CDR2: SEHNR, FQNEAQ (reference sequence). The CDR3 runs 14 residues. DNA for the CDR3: TGTGCCAGCAGCACCGGACAGGGATCCTACGAGCAGTACTTC. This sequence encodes CASSTGQGSYEQYF.

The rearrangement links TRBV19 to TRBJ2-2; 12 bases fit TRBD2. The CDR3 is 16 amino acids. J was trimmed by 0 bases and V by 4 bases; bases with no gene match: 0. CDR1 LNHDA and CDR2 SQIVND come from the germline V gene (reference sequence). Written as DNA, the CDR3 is TGTGCCAGTAGTAGACTAGCGGGGGCGAACACCGGGGAGCTGTTTTTT. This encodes CASSRLAGANTGELFF.

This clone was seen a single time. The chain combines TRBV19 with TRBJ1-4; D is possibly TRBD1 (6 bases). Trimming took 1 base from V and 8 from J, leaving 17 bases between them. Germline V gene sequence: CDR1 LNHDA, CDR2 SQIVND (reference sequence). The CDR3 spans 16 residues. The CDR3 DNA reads TGTGCCAGTAGTATAGGACGAGGGGGAGTGGAAGAAAAACTGTTTTTT. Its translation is CASSIGRGGVEEKLFF.

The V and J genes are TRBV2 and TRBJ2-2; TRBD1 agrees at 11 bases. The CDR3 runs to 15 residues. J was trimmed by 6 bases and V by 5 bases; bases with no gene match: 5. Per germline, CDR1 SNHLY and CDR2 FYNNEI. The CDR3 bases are TGTGCCAGCAGTATACGGACAGGGGGCTCCGGGGAGCTGTTTTTT. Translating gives CASSIRTGGSGELFF.

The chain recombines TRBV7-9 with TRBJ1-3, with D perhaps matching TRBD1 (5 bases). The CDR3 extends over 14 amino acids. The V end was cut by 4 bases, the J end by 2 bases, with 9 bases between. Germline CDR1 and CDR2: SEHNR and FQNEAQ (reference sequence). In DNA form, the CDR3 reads TGTGCCAGCAGCTCTCGGGACGCTGGAAACACCATATATTTT. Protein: CASSSRDAGNTIYF. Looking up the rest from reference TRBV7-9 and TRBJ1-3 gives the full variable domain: DTGVSQNPRHKITKRGQNVTFRCDPISEHNRLYWYRQTLGQGPEFLTYFQNEAQLEKSRLLSDRFSAERPKGSFSTLEIQRTEQGDSAMYLCASSSRDAGNTIYFGEGSWLTVV.

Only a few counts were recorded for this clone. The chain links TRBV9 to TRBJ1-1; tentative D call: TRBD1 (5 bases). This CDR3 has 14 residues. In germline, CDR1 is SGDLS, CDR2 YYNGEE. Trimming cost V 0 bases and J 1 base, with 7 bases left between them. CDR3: CASSVVTGNTEAFF. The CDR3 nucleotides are TGTGCCAGCAGCGTAGTAACAGGGAACACTGAAGCTTTCTTT.

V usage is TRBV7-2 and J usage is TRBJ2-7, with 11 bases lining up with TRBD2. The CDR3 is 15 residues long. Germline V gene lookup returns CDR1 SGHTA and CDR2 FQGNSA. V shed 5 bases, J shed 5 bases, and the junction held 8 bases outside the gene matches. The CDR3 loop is CASSRQASGGNEQYF. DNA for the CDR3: TGTGCCAGCAGCCGCCAGGCTAGCGGGGGGAACGAGCAGTACTTC. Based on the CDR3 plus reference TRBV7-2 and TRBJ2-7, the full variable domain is GAGVSQSPSNKVTEKGKDVELRCDPISGHTALYWYRQSLGQGLEFLIYFQGNSAPDKSGLPSDRFSAERTGGSVSTLTIQRTQQEDSAVYLCASSRQASGGNEQYFGPGTRLTVT.

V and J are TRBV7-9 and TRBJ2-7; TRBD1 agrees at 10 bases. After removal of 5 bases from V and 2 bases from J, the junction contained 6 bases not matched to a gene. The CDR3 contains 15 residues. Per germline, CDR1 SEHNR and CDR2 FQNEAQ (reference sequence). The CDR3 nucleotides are TGTGCCAGCAGCCCCCGGGACAGGGGTCCCTACGAGCAGTACTTC. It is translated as CASSPRDRGPYEQYF.